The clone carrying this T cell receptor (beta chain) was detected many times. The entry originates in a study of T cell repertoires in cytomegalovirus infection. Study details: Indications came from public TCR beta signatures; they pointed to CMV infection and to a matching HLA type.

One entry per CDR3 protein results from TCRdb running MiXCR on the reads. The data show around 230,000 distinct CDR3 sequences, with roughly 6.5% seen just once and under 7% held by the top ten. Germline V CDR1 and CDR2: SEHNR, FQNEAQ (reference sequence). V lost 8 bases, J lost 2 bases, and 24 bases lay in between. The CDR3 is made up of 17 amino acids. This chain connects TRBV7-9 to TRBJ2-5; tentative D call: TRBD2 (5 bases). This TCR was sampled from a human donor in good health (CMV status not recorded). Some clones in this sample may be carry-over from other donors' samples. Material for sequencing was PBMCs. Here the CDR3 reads CASATPPDATGQETQYF. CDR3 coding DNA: TGTGCCAGCGCCACCCCCCCCGACGCGACGGGGCAAGAGACCCAGTACTTC.